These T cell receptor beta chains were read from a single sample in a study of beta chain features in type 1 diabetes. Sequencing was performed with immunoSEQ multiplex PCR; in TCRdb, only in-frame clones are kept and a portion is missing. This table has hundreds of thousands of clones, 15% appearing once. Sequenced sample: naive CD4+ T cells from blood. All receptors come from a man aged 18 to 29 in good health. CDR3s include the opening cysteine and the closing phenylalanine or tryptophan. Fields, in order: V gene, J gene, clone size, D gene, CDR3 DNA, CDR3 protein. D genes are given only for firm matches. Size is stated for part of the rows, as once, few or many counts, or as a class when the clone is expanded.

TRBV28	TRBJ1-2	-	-	TGTGCCAGCAGAGGAGGGAGGGATGGCTACACCTTC	CASRGGRDGYTF
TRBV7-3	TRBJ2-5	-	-	TGTGCCAGCAGCTTAACACGGCAAGAGACCCAGTACTTC	CASSLTRQETQYF
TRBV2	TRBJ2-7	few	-	TGTGCCACCCGGACGGATCAACGCTACGAGCAGTACTTC	CATRTDQRYEQYF
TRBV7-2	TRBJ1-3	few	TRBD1	TGTGCCAGCAGCTTAGCAGGCGGAAGGACAGGGAACACCATATATTTT	CASSLAGGRTGNTIYF
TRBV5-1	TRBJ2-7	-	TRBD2	TGCGCCAGCAGCTTGGAACCGGGACTAGGACGTCGCGAGCAGTACTTC	CASSLEPGLGRREQYF
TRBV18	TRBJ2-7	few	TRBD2	TGTGCCAGCTCACTCGCTTGGACTAGCGGGAACAGCTCCTACGAGCAGTACTTC	CASSLAWTSGNSSYEQYF
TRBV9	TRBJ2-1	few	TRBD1	TGTGCCAGCAGCGTCAACACAGGGGGCACCGATGAGCAGTTCTTC	CASSVNTGGTDEQFF
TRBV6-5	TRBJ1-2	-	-	TGTGCCAGCAGTTACGACAGCTATGGCTACACCTTC	CASSYDSYGYTF
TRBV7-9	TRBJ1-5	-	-	TGTGCCAGCAGCTTAGGTTCCGGGGACAATCAGCCCCAGCATTTT	CASSLGSGDNQPQHF
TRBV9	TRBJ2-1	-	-	TGTGCCAGCAGCAGGGACTGGCCGGCCTACAATGAGCAGTTCTTC	CASSRDWPAYNEQFF